This T cell receptor (beta chain) was sequenced in a study of blood T cell repertoires in COVID-19. Study overall: The United States, Italy and Spain supplied acute and convalescent COVID-19 samples. T cells, B-cell-depleted T cells, or PBMCs supplied cDNA or gDNA.

Authors' analysis steps: Amplified reference gene primers provided the basis for estimating nucleated cell counts. Profiled with immunoSEQ multiplex PCR; TCRdb holds only in-frame clones, not every one. The V and J calls and clone size were taken over from that table, and D and trimming were inferred from the DNA. Of under 13,000 clones listed, approximately 87% are singletons. The V gene's germline CDR1 is SNHLY and CDR2 FYNNEI. V lost 7 bases, J lost 0 bases, and 15 bases lay in between. The CDR3 length is 16 residues. Sequencing input: peripheral blood. The chain combines TRBV2 with TRBJ1-4; perhaps TRBD1 as D (6 bases). The TCR was taken from a human donor in a cohort sampled during active COVID-19. CDR3: CASTKDRPTTNEKLFF. In nucleotides, the CDR3 is TGTGCCAGCACTAAAGACAGGCCTACAACTAATGAAAAACTGTTTTTT. Based on the CDR3 plus reference TRBV2 and TRBJ1-4, the full variable domain is EPEVTQTPSHQVTQMGQEVILRCVPISNHLYFYWYRQILGQKVEFLVSFYNNEISEKSEIFDDQFSVERPDGSNFTLKIRSTKLEDSAMYFCASTKDRPTTNEKLFFGSGTQLSVL.